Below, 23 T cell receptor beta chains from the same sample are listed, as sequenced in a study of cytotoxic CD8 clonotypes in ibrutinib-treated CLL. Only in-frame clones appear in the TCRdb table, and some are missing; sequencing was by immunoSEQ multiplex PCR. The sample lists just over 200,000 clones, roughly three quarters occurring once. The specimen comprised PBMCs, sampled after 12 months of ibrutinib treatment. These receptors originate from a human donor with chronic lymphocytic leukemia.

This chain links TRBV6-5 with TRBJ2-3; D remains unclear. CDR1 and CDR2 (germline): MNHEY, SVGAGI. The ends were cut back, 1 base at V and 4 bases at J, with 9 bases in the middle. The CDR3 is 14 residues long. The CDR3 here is CASSYWPNSDTQYF. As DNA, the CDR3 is TGTGCCAGCAGTTACTGGCCGAACTCAGATACGCAGTATTTT.

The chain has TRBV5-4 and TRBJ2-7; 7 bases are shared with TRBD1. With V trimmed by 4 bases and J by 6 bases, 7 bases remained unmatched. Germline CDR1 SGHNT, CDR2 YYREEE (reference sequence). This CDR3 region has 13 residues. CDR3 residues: CASSPGQQSEQYF. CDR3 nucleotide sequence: TGTGCCAGCAGCCCGGGACAGCAGAGCGAGCAGTACTTC.

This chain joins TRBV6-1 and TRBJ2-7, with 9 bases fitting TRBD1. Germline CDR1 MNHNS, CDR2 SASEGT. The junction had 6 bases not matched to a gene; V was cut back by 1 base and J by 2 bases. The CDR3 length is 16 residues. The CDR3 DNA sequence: TGTGCCAGCAGTGAAGAGGGGACAGGGTTTGCCTACGAGCAGTACTTC. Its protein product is CASSEEGTGFAYEQYF.

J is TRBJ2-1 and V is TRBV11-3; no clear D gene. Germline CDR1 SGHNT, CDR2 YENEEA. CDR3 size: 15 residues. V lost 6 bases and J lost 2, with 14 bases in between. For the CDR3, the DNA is TGTGCCAGCAGTCTCGGATTTTCAACCTACAATGAGCAGTTCTTC. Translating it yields CASSLGFSTYNEQFF.

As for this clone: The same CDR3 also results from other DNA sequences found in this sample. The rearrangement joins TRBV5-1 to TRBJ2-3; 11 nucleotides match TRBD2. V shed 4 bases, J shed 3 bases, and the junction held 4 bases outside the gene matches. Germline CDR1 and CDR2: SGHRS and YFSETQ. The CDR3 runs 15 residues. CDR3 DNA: TGCGCCAGCAGCCCCGGGACTAGCGGTACAGATACGCAGTATTTT. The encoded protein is CASSPGTSGTDTQYF.

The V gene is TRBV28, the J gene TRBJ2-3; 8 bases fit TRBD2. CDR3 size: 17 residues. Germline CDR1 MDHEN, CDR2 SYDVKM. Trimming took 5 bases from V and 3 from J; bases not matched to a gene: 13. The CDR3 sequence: CASSPYHSGRGTDTQYF. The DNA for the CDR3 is TGTGCCAGCAGTCCATACCACAGCGGGAGAGGGACAGATACGCAGTATTTT.

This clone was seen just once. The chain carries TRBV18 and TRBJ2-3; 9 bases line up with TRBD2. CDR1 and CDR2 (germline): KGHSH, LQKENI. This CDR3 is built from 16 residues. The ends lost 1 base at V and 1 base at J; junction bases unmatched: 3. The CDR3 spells CASSPQGGGGTDTQYF. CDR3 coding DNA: TGTGCCAGCTCACCACAAGGCGGGGGGGGCACAGATACGCAGTATTTT.

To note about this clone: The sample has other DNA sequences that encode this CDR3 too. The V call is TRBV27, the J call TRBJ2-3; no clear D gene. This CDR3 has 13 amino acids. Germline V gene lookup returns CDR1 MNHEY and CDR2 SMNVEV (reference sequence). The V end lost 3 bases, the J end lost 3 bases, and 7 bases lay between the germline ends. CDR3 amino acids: CASSLLGTDTQYF. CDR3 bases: TGTGCCAGCAGTTTGCTAGGGACAGATACGCAGTATTTT.

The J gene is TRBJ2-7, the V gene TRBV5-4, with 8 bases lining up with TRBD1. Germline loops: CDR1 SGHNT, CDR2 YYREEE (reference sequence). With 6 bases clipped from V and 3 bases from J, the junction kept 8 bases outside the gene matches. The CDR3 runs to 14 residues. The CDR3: CASTPGQAFYEQYF. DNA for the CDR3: TGTGCCAGCACCCCGGGACAGGCATTCTACGAGCAGTACTTC. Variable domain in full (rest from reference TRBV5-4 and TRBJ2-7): ETGVTQSPTHLIKTRGQQVTLRCSSQSGHNTVSWYQQALGQGPQFIFQYYREEENGRGNFPPRFSGLQFPNYSSELNVNALELDDSALYLCASTPGQAFYEQYFGPGTRLTVT.

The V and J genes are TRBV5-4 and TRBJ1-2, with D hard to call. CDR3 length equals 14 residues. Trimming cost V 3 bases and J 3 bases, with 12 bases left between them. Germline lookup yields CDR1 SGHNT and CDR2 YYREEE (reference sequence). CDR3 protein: CASSSGWRDYGYTF. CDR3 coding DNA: TGTGCCAGCAGCTCGGGCTGGCGGGACTATGGCTACACCTTC.

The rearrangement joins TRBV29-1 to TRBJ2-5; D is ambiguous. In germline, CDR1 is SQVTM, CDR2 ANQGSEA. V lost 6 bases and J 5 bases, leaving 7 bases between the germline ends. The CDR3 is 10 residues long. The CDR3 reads CSVPGETQYF. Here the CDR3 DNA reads TGCAGCGTCCCTGGGGAGACCCAGTACTTC.

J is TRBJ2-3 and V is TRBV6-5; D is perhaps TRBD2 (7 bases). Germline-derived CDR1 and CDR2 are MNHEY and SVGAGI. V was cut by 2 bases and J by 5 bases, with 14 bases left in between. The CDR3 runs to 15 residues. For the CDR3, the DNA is TGTGCCAGCAGTTACCGAGGGGGGGCTCAAGATACGCAGTATTTT. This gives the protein CASSYRGGAQDTQYF.

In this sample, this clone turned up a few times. The CDR3 protein is CAWSVADNLLSGNTIYF. The CDR3 DNA reads as TGTGCCTGGAGTGTCGCGGACAACCTTCTCTCTGGAAACACCATATATTTT. V usage is TRBV30 and J usage is TRBJ1-3, with a possible D match to TRBD1 (5 bases). CDR3 length: 17 amino acids. Germline V gene lookup returns CDR1 GTSNPN and CDR2 SVGIG (reference sequence). With 0 bases removed from V and 0 bases from J, the gap between germline ends came to 15 bases.

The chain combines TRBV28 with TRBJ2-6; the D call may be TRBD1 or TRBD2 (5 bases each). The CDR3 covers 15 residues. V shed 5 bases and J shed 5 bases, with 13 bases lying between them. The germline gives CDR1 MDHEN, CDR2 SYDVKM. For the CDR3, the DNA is TGTGCCAGCAGTGCGACAGTGGACTGGGCCAACGTCCTGACTTTC. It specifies CASSATVDWANVLTF.

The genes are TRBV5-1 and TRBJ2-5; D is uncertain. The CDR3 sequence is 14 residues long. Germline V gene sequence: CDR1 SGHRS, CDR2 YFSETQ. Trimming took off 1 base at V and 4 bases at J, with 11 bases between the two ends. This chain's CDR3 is CASSLMSPRETQYF. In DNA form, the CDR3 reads TGCGCCAGCAGCTTGATGTCCCCACGAGAGACCCAGTACTTC.

CDR3 in amino acids: CASSRAVSGPQETQYF. The CDR3 coding sequence is TGTGCCAGCAGTCGAGCGGTCTCGGGACCCCAAGAGACCCAGTACTTC. The chain employs TRBV28 and TRBJ2-5; D could derive from TRBD1 or TRBD2 (5 bases each). Germline assignment: CDR1 MDHEN and CDR2 SYDVKM. This CDR3 region has 16 residues. Between the trimmed V and J ends, which lost 5 bases and 1 base, there was a span of 17 bases.

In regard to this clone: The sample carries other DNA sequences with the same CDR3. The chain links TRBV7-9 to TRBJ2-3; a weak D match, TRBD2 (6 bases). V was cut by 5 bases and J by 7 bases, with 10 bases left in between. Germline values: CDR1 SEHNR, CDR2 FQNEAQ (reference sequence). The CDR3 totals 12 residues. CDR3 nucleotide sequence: TGTGCCAGCAGCCTGGGGGGAAATACGCAGTATTTT. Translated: CASSLGGNTQYF.

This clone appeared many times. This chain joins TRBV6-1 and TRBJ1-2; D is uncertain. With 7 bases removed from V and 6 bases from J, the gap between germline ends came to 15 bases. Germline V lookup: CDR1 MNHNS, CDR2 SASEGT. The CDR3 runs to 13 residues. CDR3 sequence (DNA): TGTGCCAGCATTTTAGGGAGAGTTAATGGCTACACCTTC. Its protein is CASILGRVNGYTF.

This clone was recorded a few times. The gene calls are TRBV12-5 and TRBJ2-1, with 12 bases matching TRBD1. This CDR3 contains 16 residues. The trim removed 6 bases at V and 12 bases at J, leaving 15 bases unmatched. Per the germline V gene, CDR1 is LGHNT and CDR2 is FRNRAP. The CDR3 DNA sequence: TGTGCTAGTGGATCGACCGGGACAGGGGGCTACCCCACGCAGTTCTTC. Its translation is CASGSTGTGGYPTQFF.

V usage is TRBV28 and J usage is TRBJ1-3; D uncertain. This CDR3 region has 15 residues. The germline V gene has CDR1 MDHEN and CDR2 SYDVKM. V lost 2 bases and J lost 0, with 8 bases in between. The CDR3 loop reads CASSLGHGSGNTIYF. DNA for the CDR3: TGTGCCAGCAGTTTAGGTCATGGCTCTGGAAACACCATATATTTT.

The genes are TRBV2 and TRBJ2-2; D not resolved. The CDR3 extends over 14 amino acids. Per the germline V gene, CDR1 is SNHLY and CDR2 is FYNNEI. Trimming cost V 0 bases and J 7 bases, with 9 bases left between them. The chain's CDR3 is CASSEALWGGELFF. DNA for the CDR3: TGTGCCAGCAGTGAAGCGCTTTGGGGCGGGGAGCTGTTTTTT.

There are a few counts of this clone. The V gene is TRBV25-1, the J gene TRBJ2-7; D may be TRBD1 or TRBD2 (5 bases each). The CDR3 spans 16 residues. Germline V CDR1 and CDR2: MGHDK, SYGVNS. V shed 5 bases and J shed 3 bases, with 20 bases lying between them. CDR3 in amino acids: CASSPPAGTPYYEQYF. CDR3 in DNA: TGTGCCAGCAGTCCACCAGCCGGGACGCCTTACTACGAGCAGTACTTC.

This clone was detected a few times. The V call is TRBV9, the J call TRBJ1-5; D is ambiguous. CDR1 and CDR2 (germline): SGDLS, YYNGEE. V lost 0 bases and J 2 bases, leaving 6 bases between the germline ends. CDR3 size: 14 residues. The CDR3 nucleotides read TGTGCCAGCAGCGTAGGCGGGGGCAATCAGCCCCAGCATTTT. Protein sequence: CASSVGGGNQPQHF.